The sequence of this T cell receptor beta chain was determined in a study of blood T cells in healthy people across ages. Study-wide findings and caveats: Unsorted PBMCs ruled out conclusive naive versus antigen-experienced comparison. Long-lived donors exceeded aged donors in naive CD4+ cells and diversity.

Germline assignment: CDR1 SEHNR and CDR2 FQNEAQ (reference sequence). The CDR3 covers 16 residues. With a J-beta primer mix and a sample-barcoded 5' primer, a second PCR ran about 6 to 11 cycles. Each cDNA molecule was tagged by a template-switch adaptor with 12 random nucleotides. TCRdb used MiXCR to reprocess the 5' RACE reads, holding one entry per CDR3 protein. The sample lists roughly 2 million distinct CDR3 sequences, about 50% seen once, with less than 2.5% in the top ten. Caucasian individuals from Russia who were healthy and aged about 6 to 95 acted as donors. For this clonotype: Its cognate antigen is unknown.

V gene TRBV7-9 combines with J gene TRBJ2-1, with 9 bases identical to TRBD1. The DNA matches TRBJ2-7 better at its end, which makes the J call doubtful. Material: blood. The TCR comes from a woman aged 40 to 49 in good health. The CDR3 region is CASSLAGTGFRNEQYF. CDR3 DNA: TGTGCCAGCAGCTTAGCCGGGACAGGGTTTAGGAATGAGCAGTACTTC.